These 12 T cell receptor beta chains were sequenced from one sample in a study of control samples from healthy donors and cancer patients. The table came from immunoSEQ multiplex PCR; TCRdb's copy has only in-frame clones and leaves some out. The sample includes around 68,000 clones, under 85% of them seen just once. Sequencing was carried out using blood. These receptor sequences come from a man between 60 and 70 years old in good health.

The CDR3 is CATSPAGVGGSYEQYF. As DNA, the CDR3 is TGTGCCACCTCTCCCGCCGGAGTCGGGGGGTCCTACGAGCAGTACTTC. V usage is TRBV19 and J usage is TRBJ2-7; 7 positions agree with TRBD2. Losses at the gene ends were 10 bases for V and 1 base for J; bases not matched to a gene: 16. CDR3 size: 16 residues. The germline gives CDR1 LNHDA, CDR2 SQIVND (reference sequence).

The count of this clone is one. J is TRBJ1-3 and V is TRBV3-1 (or the pseudogene TRBV3-2); the D is unclear. Between the trimmed V and J ends, which lost 2 bases and 0 bases, there was a span of 11 bases. Looked up from germline, CDR1 is LGHDT and CDR2 is YNNKEL (reference sequence). The CDR3 length is 16 residues. The CDR3 loop reads CASSQKGPSSGNTIYF. CDR3 bases: TGTGCCAGCAGCCAAAAGGGCCCGTCCTCTGGAAACACCATATATTTT.

The rearrangement joins TRBV11-2 to TRBJ1-1; D unresolved. V was trimmed by 0 bases and J by 0 bases, leaving 8 bases between them. Germline assignment: CDR1 SGHAT and CDR2 FQNNGV. The CDR3 is made up of 15 amino acids. The CDR3 here is CASSLERTMNTEAFF. In DNA, the CDR3 is TGTGCCAGCAGCTTAGAGCGGACCATGAACACTGAAGCTTTCTTT.

The chain couples TRBV18 to TRBJ2-1; 9 nucleotides agree with TRBD2. This CDR3 contains 17 residues. CDR1 and CDR2 from the germline V gene are KGHSH and LQKENI. V trimming: 0 bases; J trimming: 0 bases; junction bases outside the gene matches: 3. The CDR3 sequence: CASSPPVAGVSYNEQFF. The CDR3 DNA follows: TGTGCCAGCTCACCACCGGTAGCGGGAGTCTCCTACAATGAGCAGTTCTTC.

V usage is TRBV19 and J usage is TRBJ1-1; TRBD1 aligns across 7 bases. CDR3 size: 15 residues. Per germline, CDR1 LNHDA and CDR2 SQIVND (reference sequence). The V and J ends lost 4 bases and 2 bases, in that order; junction bases with no gene match: 7. The CDR3 loop reads CASSTLTGRNTEAFF. The DNA of the CDR3 is TGTGCCAGTAGTACCTTGACAGGGAGAAACACTGAAGCTTTCTTT.

J is TRBJ2-3 and V is TRBV7-9, with 8 bases lining up with TRBD2. Germline assignment: CDR1 SEHNR and CDR2 FQNEAQ (reference sequence). V trimming: 5 bases; J trimming: 1 base; junction bases outside the gene matches: 11. This CDR3 comprises 17 residues. CDR3 sequence (DNA): TGTGCCAGCAGCCCAGGACTAGCCGGGTCTCGCACAGATACGCAGTATTTT. Amino acids: CASSPGLAGSRTDTQYF.

The chain employs TRBV11-2 and TRBJ1-1; D perhaps matches TRBD1 (5 bases). V lost 3 bases to trimming and J lost 0 bases, with 14 bases between them. CDR1 is SGHAT, CDR2 FQNNGV, per germline. The CDR3 loop spans 16 amino acids. The CDR3 loop is CASSLTTGTLNTEAFF. The CDR3 coding sequence is TGTGCCAGCAGCTTGACCACAGGAACCTTGAACACTGAAGCTTTCTTT.

In DNA form, the CDR3 reads TGCAGCGTGGCCCCTCGGGAAAGAAGCACAGATACGCAGTATTTT. This translates into CSVAPRERSTDTQYF. The gene calls are TRBV29-1 and TRBJ2-3, with D perhaps TRBD2 (5 bases). Trimming took 6 bases from V and 0 from J, leaving 16 bases between them. Germline V gives CDR1 SQVTM, CDR2 ANQGSEA. This CDR3 region has 15 residues.

This chain connects TRBV10-1 to TRBJ2-2; D unresolved. CDR1 is WNHNN, CDR2 SYGVQD, per germline (reference sequence). The CDR3 has 17 amino acids. V was trimmed by 0 bases and J by 2 bases, leaving 13 bases between them. This CDR3 reads CASSESIRTDNTGELFF. CDR3 in DNA: TGCGCCAGCAGTGAGTCGATTAGGACGGATAACACCGGGGAGCTGTTTTTT.

This clone was recorded only once. The rearrangement links TRBV6-5 to TRBJ1-6; D gene ambiguous. Germline CDR1 is MNHEY and CDR2 is SVGAGI. V lost 2 bases and J 10 bases, leaving 6 bases between the germline ends. This CDR3 spans 12 amino acids. CDR3 residues: CASSYGRSPLHF. The CDR3 DNA follows: TGTGCCAGCAGTTACGGAAGGTCACCCCTCCACTTT.

The chain joins TRBV7-9 to TRBJ2-2, with TRBD1 matching 10 bases. This CDR3 is built from 18 residues. Germline V lookup: CDR1 SEHNR, CDR2 FQNEAQ (reference sequence). The J segment lost 0 bases and the V segment lost 3 bases, leaving 7 bases of the junction unmatched. CDR3 loop: CASSFNRDRGPNTGELFF. The CDR3 bases are TGTGCCAGCAGCTTTAACCGGGACAGGGGCCCGAACACCGGGGAGCTGTTTTTT.

This clone was seen at least ten times. The V and J genes are TRBV7-8 and TRBJ2-3; maybe TRBD2 (5 bases). The CDR3 has 17 residues. Trimming left V 3 bases short and J 4 bases short, with 20 bases between. Germline CDR1 SGHVS, CDR2 FQNEAQ. The CDR3 nucleotides are TGTGCCAGCAGCTTCGTCCGCTCGAGGGAGAGGGCAGATACGCAGTATTTT. It specifies CASSFVRSRERADTQYF.